The rows below give T cell receptor beta chains drawn from one sample of a study of T cells in Graves' hyperthyroidism and ophthalmopathy. TCRdb re-called the multiplex PCR reads through MiXCR, storing one row per CDR3 protein. The table has about 640,000 distinct CDR3 sequences, about a fifth seen once. The sample taken for sequencing was blood. The receptor set was obtained from a man aged 25 to 45 with Graves' ophthalmopathy. Both conserved end residues are part of each CDR3. Size tells how often a clone was seen (once, few, many) or the class of an expanded clone, and some rows leave it out.

clone_size v_call cdr3_aa
many TRBV7-8 CASSLAAGGDEQYF
- TRBV29-1 CSAAEGRHQPQHF
many TRBV28 CASSLWALLAGPKKTQYF
few TRBV6-2/TRBV6-3 CASSYRTGTHGGEQYF
many TRBV11-2 CASSQGLGSQETQYF
- TRBV5-1 CASSLSSASGANVLTF
- TRBV9 CASSVDWATGELFF
few TRBV20-1 CSAPRAGMSYEQYF
- TRBV28 CASSPPFGAGESNEQFF
- TRBV7-9 CASSSMRLAKNIQYF
- TRBV28 CASSYGLARSHYEQYF
few TRBV6-1 CASRVDTTYNSPLHF
- TRBV6-5 CASRLLAGESYNEQFF
many TRBV28 CASSLAFQVSYEQYF
few TRBV19 CASNREWGDGYTF
many TRBV5-1 CASSYGGKSSYEQYF
few TRBV20-1 CSAPTAGSNSPLHF
many TRBV6-1 CASSEYRTPNTEAFF
- TRBV2 CASSPTGEAGGYTF
many TRBV3-1 CASSQGYEPRYEQYF
- TRBV7-8 CASSSGLAGVYEQFF
few TRBV6-1 CASRASRDSTTRQYF
many TRBV5-1 CASSERADQPQHF
- TRBV5-1 CASSLTFSGTETQYF
- TRBV7-9 CASSSPEPGTDKDSPLHF
few TRBV12-3/TRBV12-4 CASQGVNTGELFF
few TRBV5-1 CASSLRTGESGANVLTF
few TRBV10-3 CAISERGVNSPLHF
- TRBV9 CASSVSSARGETQYF
- TRBV6-1 CASRKLQTETQYF
many TRBV28 CASSSRQGSYEQYF
many TRBV27 CASSPGLAGVYEQYF
- TRBV29-1 CSVAHRQAEKLFF
- TRBV12-3/TRBV12-4 CASSFSSGRDNEQFF
- TRBV15 CATSIKPSRGLQETQYF
few TRBV3-1 CASSPRQGAWETQYF
many TRBV11-2 CASSRLAGGGNEQFF
few TRBV24-1 CATSDPTGGDDTQYF
few TRBV7-2 CASSLARGSSYEQYF
- TRBV6-2/TRBV6-3 CASSLLAPSTDTQYF
many TRBV6-1 CASSEGLGYTF
- TRBV27 CASSPGQSYPTNEKLFF
many TRBV6-1 CACGVSGANVLTF
many TRBV12-3/TRBV12-4 CASNRDGASYEQYF
- TRBV20-1 CSATQGLTGELFF
- TRBV30 CACTTGRNEQYF
- TRBV14 CASSQAGRGVGETQYF
- TRBV5-1 CASSLSDRQETQYF
- TRBV14 CASRPASGRDNEQFF
many TRBV5-1 CASSLSWANTEAFF
- TRBV7-2 CASSFVADTQYF
many TRBV27 CASSFPGLGGLNEQFF
many TRBV20-1 CSADRTSGRSYEQYF
- TRBV28 CASSLQGWYEQYF
- TRBV29-1 CSTRGGSVTEAFF
- TRBV4-1 CASSQDPPGTALDEQFF
- TRBV20-1 CSARGGPNSPLHF
few TRBV27 CASSSRTWEAFF
- TRBV7-2 CASSSPTGQQFF
few TRBV6-5 CASSYRRRREETYEQYF